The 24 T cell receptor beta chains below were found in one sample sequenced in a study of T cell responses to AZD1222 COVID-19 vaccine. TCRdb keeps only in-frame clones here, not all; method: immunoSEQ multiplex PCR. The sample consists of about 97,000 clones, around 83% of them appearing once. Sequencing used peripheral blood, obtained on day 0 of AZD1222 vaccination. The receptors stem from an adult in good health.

The CDR3 DNA reads as TGTGCCAGCAGCGCGGGAGGGGGATCTCCCTACGAGCAGTACTTC. This gives the protein CASSAGGGSPYEQYF. The chain couples TRBV9 to TRBJ2-7, with 8 bases matching TRBD2. Per germline, CDR1 SGDLS and CDR2 YYNGEE. The CDR3 extends over 15 amino acids. V trimming: 3 bases; J trimming: 2 bases; junction bases outside the gene matches: 7.

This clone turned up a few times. The CDR3 reads CASSLSRGTGELFF. The CDR3, as DNA: TGTGCCAGCAGCTTAAGTAGAGGGACCGGGGAGCTGTTTTTT. The chain uses TRBV7-9 and TRBJ2-2; weak D call: TRBD2 (5 bases). This CDR3 comprises 14 residues. Per the germline V gene, CDR1 is SEHNR and CDR2 is FQNEAQ (reference sequence). V was shortened by 2 bases and J by 5 bases, with 9 bases between the two germline ends.

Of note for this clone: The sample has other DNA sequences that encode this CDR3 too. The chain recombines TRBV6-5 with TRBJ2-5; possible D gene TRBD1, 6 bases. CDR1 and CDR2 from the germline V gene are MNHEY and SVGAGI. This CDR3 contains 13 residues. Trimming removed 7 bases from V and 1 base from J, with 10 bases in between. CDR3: CASKRDTQETQYF. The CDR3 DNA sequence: TGTGCCAGCAAACGGGACACCCAAGAGACCCAGTACTTC.

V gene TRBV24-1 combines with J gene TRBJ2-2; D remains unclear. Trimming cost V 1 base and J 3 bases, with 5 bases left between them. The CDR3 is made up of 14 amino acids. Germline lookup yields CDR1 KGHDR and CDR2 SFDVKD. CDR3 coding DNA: TGTGCCACCAGTGATTTACTCGACACCGGGGAGCTGTTTTTT. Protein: CATSDLLDTGELFF.

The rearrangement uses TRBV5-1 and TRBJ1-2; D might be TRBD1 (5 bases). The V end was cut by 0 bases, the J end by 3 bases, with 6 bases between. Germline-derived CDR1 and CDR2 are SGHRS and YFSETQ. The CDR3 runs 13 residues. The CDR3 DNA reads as TGCGCCAGCAGCTTGGTAGGGGACTATGGCTACACCTTC. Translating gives CASSLVGDYGYTF.

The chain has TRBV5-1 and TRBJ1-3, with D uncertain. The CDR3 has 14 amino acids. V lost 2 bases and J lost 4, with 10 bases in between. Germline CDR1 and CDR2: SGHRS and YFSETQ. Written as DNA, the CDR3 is TGCGCCAGCAGCTTTTGGGGTGCCGGAAACACCATATATTTT. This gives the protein CASSFWGAGNTIYF. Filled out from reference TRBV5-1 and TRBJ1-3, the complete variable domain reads KAGVTQTPRYLIKTRGQQVTLSCSPISGHRSVSWYQQTPGQGLQFLFEYFSETQRNKGNFPGRFSGRQFSNSRSEMNVSTLELGDSALYLCASSFWGAGNTIYFGEGSWLTVV.

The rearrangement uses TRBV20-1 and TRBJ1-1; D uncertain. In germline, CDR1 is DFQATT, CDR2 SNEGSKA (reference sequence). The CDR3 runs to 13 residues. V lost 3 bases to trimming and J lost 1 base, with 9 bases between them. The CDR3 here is CSASERRNTEAFF. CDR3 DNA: TGCAGTGCTAGTGAAAGACGGAACACTGAAGCTTTCTTT.

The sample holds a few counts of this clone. CDR3 in DNA: TGTGCCAGCTCACCGAGCCGGACAGCCGCAACTAATGAAAAACTGTTTTTT. It is translated as CASSPSRTAATNEKLFF. The rearrangement joins TRBV18 to TRBJ1-4, with a weak D call TRBD1 (6 bases). The CDR3 loop spans 17 amino acids. The germline V gene encodes CDR1 KGHSH and CDR2 LQKENI. Trimming pared 3 bases from V and 0 bases from J, leaving 14 bases between.

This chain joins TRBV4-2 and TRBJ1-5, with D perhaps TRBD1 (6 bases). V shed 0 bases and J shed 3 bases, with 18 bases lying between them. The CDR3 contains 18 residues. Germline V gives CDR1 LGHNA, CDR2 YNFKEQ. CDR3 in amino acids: CASSQESRGYSDNQPQHF. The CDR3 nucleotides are TGTGCCAGCAGCCAAGAGTCCAGGGGCTATTCTGACAATCAGCCCCAGCATTTT.

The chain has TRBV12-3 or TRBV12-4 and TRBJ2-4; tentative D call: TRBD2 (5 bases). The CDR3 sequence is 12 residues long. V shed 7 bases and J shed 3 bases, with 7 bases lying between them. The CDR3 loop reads CASTGDKNIQYF. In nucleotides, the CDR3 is TGTGCCAGCACCGGGGACAAAAACATTCAGTACTTC.

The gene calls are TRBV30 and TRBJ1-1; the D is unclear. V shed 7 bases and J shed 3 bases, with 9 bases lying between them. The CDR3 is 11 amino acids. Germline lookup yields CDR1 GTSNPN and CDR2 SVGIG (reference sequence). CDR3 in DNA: TGTGCCTACACCCGGGACACTGAAGCTTTCTTT. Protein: CAYTRDTEAFF.

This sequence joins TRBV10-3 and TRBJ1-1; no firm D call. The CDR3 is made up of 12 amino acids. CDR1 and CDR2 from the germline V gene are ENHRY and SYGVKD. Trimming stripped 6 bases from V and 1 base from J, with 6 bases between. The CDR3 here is CAIRAGNTEAFF. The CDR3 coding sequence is TGTGCCATCAGGGCGGGGAACACTGAAGCTTTCTTT.

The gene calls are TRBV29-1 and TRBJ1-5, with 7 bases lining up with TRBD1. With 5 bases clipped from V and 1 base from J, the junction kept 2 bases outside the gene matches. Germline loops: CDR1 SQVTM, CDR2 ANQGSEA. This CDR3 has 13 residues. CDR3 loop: CSVLTGSNQPQHF. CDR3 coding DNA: TGCAGCGTTCTGACAGGGAGCAATCAGCCCCAGCATTTT.

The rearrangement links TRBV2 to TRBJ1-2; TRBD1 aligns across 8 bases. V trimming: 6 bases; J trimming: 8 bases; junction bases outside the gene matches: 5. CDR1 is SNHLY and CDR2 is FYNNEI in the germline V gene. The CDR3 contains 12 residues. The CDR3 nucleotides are TGTGCCAGCAGGTCAGGGGGCTGGGGCTACACCTTC. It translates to CASRSGGWGYTF. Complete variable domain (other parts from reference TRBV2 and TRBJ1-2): EPEVTQTPSHQVTQMGQEVILRCVPISNHLYFYWYRQILGQKVEFLVSFYNNEISEKSEIFDDQFSVERPDGSNFTLKIRSTKLEDSAMYFCASRSGGWGYTFGSGTRLTVV.

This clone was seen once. The CDR3 DNA reads as TGTGCCATCAGGCCCAGCGGGGGGGGAACCGGGGAGCTGTTTTTT. Protein: CAIRPSGGGTGELFF. The chain links TRBV10-3 to TRBJ2-2, with 10 bases identical to TRBD2. From germline, CDR1 is ENHRY and CDR2 SYGVKD. This CDR3 has 15 residues. Trimming removed 6 bases from V and 5 bases from J; junction bases left unmatched: 6.

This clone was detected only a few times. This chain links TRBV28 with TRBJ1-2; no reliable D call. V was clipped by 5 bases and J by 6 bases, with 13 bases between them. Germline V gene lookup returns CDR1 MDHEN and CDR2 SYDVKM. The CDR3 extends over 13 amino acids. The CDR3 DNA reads TGTGCCAGCAGTCCACCGTGGGGTGATGGCTACACCTTC. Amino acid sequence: CASSPPWGDGYTF.

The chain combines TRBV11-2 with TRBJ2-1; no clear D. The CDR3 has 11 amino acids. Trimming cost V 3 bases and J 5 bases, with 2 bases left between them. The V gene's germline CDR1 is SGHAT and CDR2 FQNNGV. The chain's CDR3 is CASSLNNEQFF. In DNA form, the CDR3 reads TGTGCCAGCAGCTTGAACAATGAGCAGTTCTTC. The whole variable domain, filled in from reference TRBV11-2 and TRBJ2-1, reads EAGVAQSPRYKIIEKRQSVAFWCNPISGHATLYWYQQILGQGPKLLIQFQNNGVVDDSQLPKDRFSAERLKGVDSTLKIQPAKLEDSAVYLCASSLNNEQFFGPGTRLTVL.

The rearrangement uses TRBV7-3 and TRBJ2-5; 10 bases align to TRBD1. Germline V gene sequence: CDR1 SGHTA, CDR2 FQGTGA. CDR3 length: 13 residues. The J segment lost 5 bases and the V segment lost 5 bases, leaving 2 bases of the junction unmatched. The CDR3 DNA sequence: TGTGCCAGCAGCCGGGGACAGGGGGAGACCCAGTACTTC. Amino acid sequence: CASSRGQGETQYF.

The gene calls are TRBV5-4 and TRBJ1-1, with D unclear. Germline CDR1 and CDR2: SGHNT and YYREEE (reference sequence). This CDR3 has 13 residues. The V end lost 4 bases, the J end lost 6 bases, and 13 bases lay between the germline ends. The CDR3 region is CASSQWSASEAFF. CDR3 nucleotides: TGTGCCAGCAGCCAATGGAGCGCTTCTGAAGCTTTCTTT.

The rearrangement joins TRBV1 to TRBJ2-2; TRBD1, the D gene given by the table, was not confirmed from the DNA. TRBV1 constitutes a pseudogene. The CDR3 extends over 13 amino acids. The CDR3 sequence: CTSMSRETGELFF. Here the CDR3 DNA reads TGCACCAGCATGTCCAGGGAAACCGGGGAGCTGTTTTTT.

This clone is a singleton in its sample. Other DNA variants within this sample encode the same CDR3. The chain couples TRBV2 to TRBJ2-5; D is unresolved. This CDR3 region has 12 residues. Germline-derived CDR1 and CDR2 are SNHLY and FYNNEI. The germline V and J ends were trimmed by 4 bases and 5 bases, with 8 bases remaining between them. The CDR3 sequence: CASSVVGETQYF. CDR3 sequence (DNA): TGTGCCAGCAGTGTTGTCGGGGAGACCCAGTACTTC.

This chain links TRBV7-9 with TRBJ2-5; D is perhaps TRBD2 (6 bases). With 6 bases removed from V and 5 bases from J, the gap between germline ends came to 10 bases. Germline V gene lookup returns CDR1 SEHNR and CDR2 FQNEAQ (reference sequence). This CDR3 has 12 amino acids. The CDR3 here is CASSWGRETQYF. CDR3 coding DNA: TGTGCCAGCAGTTGGGGGAGGGAGACCCAGTACTTC.

This CDR3 reads CASSPRTNTGELFF. The CDR3 nucleotides are TGTGCCAGCTCACCAAGGACGAACACCGGGGAGCTGTTTTTT. The chain is built from TRBV18 and TRBJ2-2; no clear D gene. Germline V gene sequence: CDR1 KGHSH, CDR2 LQKENI. The CDR3 runs 14 residues. The ends were cut back, 2 bases at V and 0 bases at J, with 4 bases in the middle.

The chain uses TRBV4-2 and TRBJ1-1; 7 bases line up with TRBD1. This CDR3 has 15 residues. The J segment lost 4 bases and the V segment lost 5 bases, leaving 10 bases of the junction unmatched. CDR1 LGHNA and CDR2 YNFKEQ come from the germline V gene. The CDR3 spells CASSSLPGGGTEAFF. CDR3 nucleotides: TGTGCCAGCAGCTCTCTACCAGGGGGTGGCACTGAAGCTTTCTTT.